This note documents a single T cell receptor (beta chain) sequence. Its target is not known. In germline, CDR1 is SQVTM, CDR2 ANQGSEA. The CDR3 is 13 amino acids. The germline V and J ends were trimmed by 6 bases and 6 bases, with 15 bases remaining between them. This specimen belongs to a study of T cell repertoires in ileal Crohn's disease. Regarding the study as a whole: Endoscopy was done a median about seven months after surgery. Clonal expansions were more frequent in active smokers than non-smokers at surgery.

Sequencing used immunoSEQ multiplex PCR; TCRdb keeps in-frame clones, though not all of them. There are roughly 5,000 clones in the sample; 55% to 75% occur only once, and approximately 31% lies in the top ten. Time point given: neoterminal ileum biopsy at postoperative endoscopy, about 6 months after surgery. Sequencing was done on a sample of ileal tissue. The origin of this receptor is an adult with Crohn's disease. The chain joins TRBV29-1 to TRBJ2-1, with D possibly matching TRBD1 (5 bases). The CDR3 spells CSVLRTMGNEQFF. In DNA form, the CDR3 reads TGCAGCGTACTCCGGACAATGGGCAATGAGCAGTTCTTC.